This T cell receptor beta chain was obtained from a study of T cell responses to AZD1222 COVID-19 vaccine. The wider study: Second-dose timings of about 4 or about 12 weeks were pooled.

The data were produced by immunoSEQ multiplex PCR, yet TCRdb's version contains in-frame clones alone and is incomplete. The table lists approximately 94,000 clones, roughly 90% of them singletons. Findings of the study overall: Baseline serostatus was positive in only a handful of AZD1222 recipients. Nearly half of spike-specific TCRs reportedly go after variant regions that carry no mutations. Following two doses of AZD1222, Spike-specific TCR breadth and depth rose.

Of note for this clone: Its antigen is unknown.

This CDR3 contains 15 residues. J was trimmed by 2 bases and V by 0 bases; bases with no gene match: 4. Germline CDR1 is MNHEY and CDR2 is SVGAGI. The TCR originated in an adult in good health. Specimen: peripheral blood, collected on day 0 of AZD1222 vaccination. The chain links TRBV6-5 to TRBJ2-7; 7 bases agree with TRBD1. In nucleotides, the CDR3 is TGTGCCAGCAGTTACTCGACAGGGCAACCCTACGAGCAGTACTTC. Amino acid sequence: CASSYSTGQPYEQYF.